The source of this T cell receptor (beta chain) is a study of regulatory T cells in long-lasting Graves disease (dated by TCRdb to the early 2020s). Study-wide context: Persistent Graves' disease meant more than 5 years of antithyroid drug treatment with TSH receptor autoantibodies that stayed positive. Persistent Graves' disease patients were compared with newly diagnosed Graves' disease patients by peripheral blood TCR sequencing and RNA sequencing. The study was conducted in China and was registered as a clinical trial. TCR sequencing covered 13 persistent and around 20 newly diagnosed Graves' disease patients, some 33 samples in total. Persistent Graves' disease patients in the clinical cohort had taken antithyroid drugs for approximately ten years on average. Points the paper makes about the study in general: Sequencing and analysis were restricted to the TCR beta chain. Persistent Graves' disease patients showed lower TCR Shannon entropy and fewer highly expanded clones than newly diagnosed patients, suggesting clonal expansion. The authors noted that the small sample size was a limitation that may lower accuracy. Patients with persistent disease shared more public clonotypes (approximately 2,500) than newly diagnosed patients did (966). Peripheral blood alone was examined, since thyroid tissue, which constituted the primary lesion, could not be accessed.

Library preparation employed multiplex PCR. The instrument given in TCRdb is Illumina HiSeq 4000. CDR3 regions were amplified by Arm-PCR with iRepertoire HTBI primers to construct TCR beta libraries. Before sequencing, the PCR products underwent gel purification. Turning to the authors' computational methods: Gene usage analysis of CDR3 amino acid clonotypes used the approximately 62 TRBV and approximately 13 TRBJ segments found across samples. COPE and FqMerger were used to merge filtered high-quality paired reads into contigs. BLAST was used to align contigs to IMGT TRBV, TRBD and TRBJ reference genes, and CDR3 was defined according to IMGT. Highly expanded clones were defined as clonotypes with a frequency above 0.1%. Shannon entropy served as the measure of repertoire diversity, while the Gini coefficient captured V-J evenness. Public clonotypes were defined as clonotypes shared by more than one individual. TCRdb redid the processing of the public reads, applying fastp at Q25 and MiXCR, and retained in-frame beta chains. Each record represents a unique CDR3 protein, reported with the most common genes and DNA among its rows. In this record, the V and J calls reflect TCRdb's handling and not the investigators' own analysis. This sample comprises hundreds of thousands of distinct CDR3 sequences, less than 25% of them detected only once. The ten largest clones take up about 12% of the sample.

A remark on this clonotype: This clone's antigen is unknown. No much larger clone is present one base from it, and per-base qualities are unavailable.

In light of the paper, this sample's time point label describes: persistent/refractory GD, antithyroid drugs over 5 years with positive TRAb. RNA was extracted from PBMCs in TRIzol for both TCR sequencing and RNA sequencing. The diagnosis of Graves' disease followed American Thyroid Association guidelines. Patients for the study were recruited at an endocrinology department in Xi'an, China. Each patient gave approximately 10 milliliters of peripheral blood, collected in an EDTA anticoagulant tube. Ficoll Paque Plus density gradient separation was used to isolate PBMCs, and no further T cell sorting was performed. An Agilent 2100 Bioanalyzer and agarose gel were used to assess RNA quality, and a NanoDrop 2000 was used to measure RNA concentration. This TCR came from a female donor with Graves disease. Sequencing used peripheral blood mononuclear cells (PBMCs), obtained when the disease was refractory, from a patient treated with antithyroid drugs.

The nucleotide sequence is TGTGCCAGCAGCTTAAGGGTGAATTCACCCCTCCACTTT. It codes for CASSLRVNSPLHF. Recombination linked TRBV7-9 to TRBJ1-6; too little of a D gene remains to name it. The germline V gene (reference sequence) sets CDR1 to SEHNR and CDR2 to FQNEAQ. Its CDR3 holds 13 amino acids, cysteine through phenylalanine. Of the read, only the CDR3 DNA is kept; its 39 bases are in frame from base 1. Deletion took 2 bases off V and 7 bases off J, with a span of 6 bases between the germline ends.